The clone carrying this TCR beta chain occurred once. Its antigen remains unidentified. Trimming removed 0 bases at V and 6 bases at J, with 8 bases between. CDR1 and CDR2 from the germline V gene are MGHRA and YSYEKL. This CDR3 is built from 13 residues. These data originate in a study of T cells in localized non-small cell lung cancer. Findings and limits, study-wide: Blood T cell density predicted longer survival; adjacent-lung clonality, shorter. A single tumor region was sequenced, leaving heterogeneity possible.

Some clones are missing from TCRdb's copy, which holds only in-frame ones; the method was immunoSEQ multiplex PCR. This sample carries some 25,000 clones, around 88% of them seen once, and the ten largest clones take approximately 9.4%. This clonotype was sampled from a woman aged 40 to 75 with stage III lung adenocarcinoma. Specimen: peripheral blood mononuclear cells, collected before any cancer treatment. V gene TRBV4-1 combines with J gene TRBJ1-1; no clear D gene. CDR3 in DNA: TGCGCCAGCAGCCAAGACCTCCAGGCTGAAGCTTTCTTT. Residues: CASSQDLQAEAFF.